The 28 T cell receptor beta chains reported below all come from one sample, sequenced in a study of blood T cell repertoires in COVID-19 (dated by TCRdb to the early 2020s). The library was generated by the immunoSEQ multiplex PCR assay. TCRdb re-hosts the immuneACCESS table, in-frame sequences only. Its copies lack some clones; in the studies checked, an unresolved V gene accounts for under half of them, and the cause for the rest is not known. Recorded for this sample are some 38,000 clones; roughly nine tenths of them occurred a single time. The ten largest clonotypes hold about a sixth of the sample. The sample comprised peripheral blood. The receptors here all came from a woman aged 25 to 39 in a cohort sampled during active COVID-19.

The rearrangement joins TRBV28 to TRBJ1-6; 9 nucleotides line up with TRBD1. J was trimmed by 8 bases and V by 3 bases; bases with no gene match: 17. This CDR3 has 19 residues. The germline V gene encodes CDR1 MDHEN and CDR2 SYDVKM. This chain's CDR3 is CASSLNPSSDRGLDSPLHF. DNA of the CDR3: TGTGCCAGCAGTTTGAACCCTTCATCGGACAGGGGTTTGGATTCACCCCTCCACTTT. Looking up the rest from reference TRBV28 and TRBJ1-6 gives the full variable domain: DVKVTQSSRYLVKRTGEKVFLECVQDMDHENMFWYRQDPGLGLRLIYFSYDVKMKEKGDIPEGYSVSREKKERFSLILESASTNQTSMYLCASSLNPSSDRGLDSPLHFGNGTRLTVT.

This chain connects TRBV5-6 to TRBJ2-2; D possibly corresponds to TRBD1 (6 bases). V gave up 4 bases and J gave up 1 base, with 8 bases separating them. The CDR3 is made up of 14 amino acids. CDR1 is SGHDT, CDR2 YYEEEE, per germline. CDR3 loop: CASSLTGNTGELFF. The CDR3, as DNA: TGTGCCAGCAGCCTGACAGGGAACACCGGGGAGCTGTTTTTT.

The DNA of the CDR3 is TGCGCCAGCAGCTGGGGCAGTATGAACACTGAAGCTTTCTTT. This translates into CASSWGSMNTEAFF. The chain has TRBV5-1 and TRBJ1-1; TRBD1 is a possible D gene (5 bases). Germline assignment: CDR1 SGHRS and CDR2 YFSETQ. The ends were cut back, 3 bases at V and 0 bases at J, with 9 bases in the middle. The CDR3 is 14 residues long.

The rearrangement joins TRBV19 to TRBJ1-5; unclear D gene. Trimming shortened V by 4 bases and J by 0 bases, and 13 bases separated the two germline ends. The CDR3 is 16 amino acids. Germline lookup yields CDR1 LNHDA and CDR2 SQIVND (reference sequence). The chain's CDR3 is CASSNDTFYSNQPQHF. The CDR3 DNA sequence: TGTGCCAGTAGTAACGACACTTTTTATAGCAATCAGCCCCAGCATTTT. The full variable domain, completed using reference TRBV19 and TRBJ1-5, is DGGITQSPKYLFRKEGQNVTLSCEQNLNHDAMYWYRQDPGQGLRLIYYSQIVNDFQKGDIAEGYSVSREKKESFPLTVTSAQKNPTAFYLCASSNDTFYSNQPQHFGDGTRLSIL.

This rearrangement joins TRBV3-1 (or the pseudogene TRBV3-2) to TRBJ2-7; 8 positions match TRBD2. CDR1 and CDR2 from the germline V gene are LGHDT and YNNKEL (reference sequence). CDR3 size: 17 residues. Losses at the gene ends were 0 bases for V and 5 bases for J; bases not matched to a gene: 12. For the CDR3, the DNA is TGTGCCAGCAGCCAAGACACTAGCGGCTACTACCCCGACGAGCAGTACTTC. This gives the protein CASSQDTSGYYPDEQYF.

The chain joins TRBV7-2 to TRBJ2-4; no reliable D call. The germline V gene has CDR1 SGHTA and CDR2 FQGNSA. V was clipped by 1 base and J by 0 bases, with 4 bases between them. This CDR3 comprises 14 residues. The CDR3 DNA reads as TGTGCCAGCAGCTTAGGACAAGCCAAAAACATTCAGTACTTC. Translating gives CASSLGQAKNIQYF.

The V and J genes are TRBV2 and TRBJ2-3; 10 bases map to TRBD1. V was pared by 3 bases and J by 6 bases, with 9 bases of the junction left unmatched. The CDR3 covers 16 residues. Germline loops: CDR1 SNHLY, CDR2 FYNNEI. The CDR3 here is CASSDRTGGVFDTQYF. CDR3 in DNA: TGTGCCAGCAGTGACCGGACAGGGGGGGTTTTCGATACGCAGTATTTT.

This sequence joins TRBV10-1 and TRBJ2-7, with TRBD2 identical over 10 bases. Germline V gene lookup returns CDR1 WNHNN and CDR2 SYGVQD (reference sequence). Losses at the gene ends were 7 bases for V and 11 bases for J; bases not matched to a gene: 11. The CDR3 loop spans 13 amino acids. The CDR3 region has the DNA TGCGCCAGCACCTCCGGGCTAGCGGGAGAAAAGTACTTC. Protein sequence: CASTSGLAGEKYF.

The CDR3 sequence is CASGQGGSYNSPLHF. The CDR3 nucleotides read TGTGCCAGCGGACAGGGGGGGTCCTATAATTCACCCCTCCACTTT. This chain links TRBV6-5 with TRBJ1-6; TRBD1 matches 10 bases. The CDR3 is 15 amino acids. After removal of 8 bases from V and 1 base from J, the junction contained 2 bases not matched to a gene. Germline V lookup: CDR1 MNHEY, CDR2 SVGAGI.

V usage is TRBV3-1 (or the pseudogene TRBV3-2) and J usage is TRBJ2-3; D ambiguous. CDR1 is LGHDT, CDR2 YNNKEL, per germline (reference sequence). The CDR3 length is 13 residues. V was cut by 7 bases and J by 4 bases, with 12 bases left in between. The DNA of the CDR3 is TGTGCCAGCAAGCTAACTTCGGCAGATACGCAGTATTTT. Translation gives CASKLTSADTQYF.

This chain connects TRBV5-1 to TRBJ2-7; possible D gene TRBD2, 7 bases. This CDR3 has 17 amino acids. V was pared by 0 bases and J by 5 bases, with 21 bases between. CDR1 is SGHRS and CDR2 is YFSETQ in the germline V gene. Here the CDR3 reads CASSLDPSGTPSHEQYF. CDR3 DNA: TGCGCCAGCAGCTTGGACCCAAGCGGGACACCTTCCCACGAGCAGTACTTC.

The sample holds one count of this clone. This chain uses TRBV19 with TRBJ2-2, with TRBD2 matching over 8 bases. V lost 6 bases, J lost 0 bases, and 0 bases stayed unmatched. The germline gives CDR1 LNHDA, CDR2 SQIVND (reference sequence). The CDR3 spans 14 residues. The CDR3 DNA reads TGTGCCAGTAGGACTAGCGCGAACACCGGGGAGCTGTTTTTT. Its translation: CASRTSANTGELFF.

The chain recombines TRBV9 with TRBJ2-2; 10 nucleotides agree with TRBD2. V trimming: 0 bases; J trimming: 2 bases; junction bases outside the gene matches: 7. The germline gives CDR1 SGDLS, CDR2 YYNGEE. CDR3 length: 18 amino acids. This chain's CDR3 is CASSVGAGLAANTGELFF. The CDR3 DNA reads TGTGCCAGCAGCGTAGGCGCCGGACTAGCGGCTAACACCGGGGAGCTGTTTTTT.

This clone was counted a single time. The chain uses TRBV5-4 and TRBJ2-7; 8 nucleotides agree with TRBD1. The junction had 11 bases not matched to a gene; V was cut back by 3 bases and J by 3 bases. Germline CDR1 and CDR2: SGHNT and YYREEE (reference sequence). There are 16 residues in the CDR3. The CDR3 reads CASSSPDRGLRYEQYF. The CDR3 DNA reads TGTGCCAGCAGCTCACCAGACAGGGGCCTTCGCTACGAGCAGTACTTC.

The chain uses TRBV7-9 and TRBJ1-4, with 11 bases identical to TRBD1. Germline trimming cut 5 bases from V and 4 bases from J; bases unmatched to any gene: 6. The CDR3 is 16 amino acids. Per germline, CDR1 SEHNR and CDR2 FQNEAQ (reference sequence). CDR3 protein: CASSGQGARGNEKLFF. DNA for the CDR3: TGTGCCAGCAGCGGACAGGGGGCGAGGGGTAATGAAAAACTGTTTTTT.

The CDR3 loop is CASSWDSEQYF. In DNA, the CDR3 is TGCGCCAGCAGCTGGGACAGCGAGCAGTACTTC. This chain links TRBV5-1 with TRBJ2-7; TRBD1 matches at 7 bases. The CDR3 covers 11 residues. Germline V gene data show CDR1 as SGHRS and CDR2 as YFSETQ. After removal of 3 bases from V and 6 bases from J, the junction contained 0 bases not matched to a gene. The variable domain in full, with the rest retrieved from reference TRBV5-1 and TRBJ2-7, is KAGVTQTPRYLIKTRGQQVTLSCSPISGHRSVSWYQQTPGQGLQFLFEYFSETQRNKGNFPGRFSGRQFSNSRSEMNVSTLELGDSALYLCASSWDSEQYFGPGTRLTVT.

This chain joins TRBV28 and TRBJ1-2, with a weak D call TRBD1 (6 bases). Germline V lookup: CDR1 MDHEN, CDR2 SYDVKM. The CDR3 spans 15 residues. V shed 5 bases and J shed 4 bases, with 17 bases lying between them. In nucleotides, the CDR3 is TGTGCCAGCAGTCCCGGGGGGGCCCTACCCTATGGCTACACCTTC. This sequence encodes CASSPGGALPYGYTF.

The chain carries TRBV2 and TRBJ1-1, with D unresolved. CDR3 size: 14 residues. V was trimmed by 6 bases and J by 3 bases, leaving 14 bases between them. Germline V gene data show CDR1 as SNHLY and CDR2 as FYNNEI. The CDR3, as DNA: TGTGCCAGCAGCGGAAGCGTCACCTACACTGAAGCTTTCTTT. Protein sequence: CASSGSVTYTEAFF.

This chain connects TRBV11-2 to TRBJ2-1; the D is unclear. Trimming removed 2 bases at V and 8 bases at J, with 4 bases between. Germline lookup yields CDR1 SGHAT and CDR2 FQNNGV. The CDR3 has 11 amino acids. The CDR3 bases are TGTGCCAGCAGCTTAAGCGATGAGCAGTTCTTC. It translates to CASSLSDEQFF.

The chain employs TRBV29-1 and TRBJ1-4; a possible D gene is TRBD1 (5 bases). This CDR3 has 13 residues. Trimming pared 3 bases from V and 7 bases from J, leaving 12 bases between. The germline CDR1 and CDR2 sequences are SQVTM and ANQGSEA. CDR3: CSVESGKGEKLFF. DNA for the CDR3: TGCAGCGTTGAGTCAGGGAAAGGTGAAAAACTGTTTTTT.

This rearrangement joins TRBV5-5 to TRBJ2-3; D perhaps matches TRBD1 (6 bases). Germline lookup yields CDR1 SGHKS and CDR2 YYEKEE (reference sequence). The CDR3 totals 15 residues. The V end lost 0 bases, the J end lost 0 bases, and 8 bases lay between the germline ends. The DNA for the CDR3 is TGTGCCAGCAGCTTGGTACAGGGTAGCACAGATACGCAGTATTTT. As protein: CASSLVQGSTDTQYF.

The V and J genes are TRBV4-3 and TRBJ2-1, with a possible D match to TRBD1 (5 bases). The V and J ends lost 0 bases and 7 bases respectively, with 22 bases between them. The germline V gene has CDR1 LGHNA and CDR2 YSLEER. The CDR3 covers 18 residues. The CDR3 sequence is CASSQERILGRVANEQFF. CDR3 sequence (DNA): TGCGCCAGCAGCCAAGAGCGAATTTTAGGCAGGGTGGCAAATGAGCAGTTCTTC.

V and J are TRBV5-1 and TRBJ2-1; 7 bases fit TRBD2. The CDR3 runs to 14 residues. J lost 9 bases, V lost 4 bases, and 10 bases had no gene match. Germline loops: CDR1 SGHRS, CDR2 YFSETQ. The CDR3 nucleotides read TGCGCCAGCAGCACCGGGACTATCCACAGTGAGCAGTTCTTC. It yields the protein CASSTGTIHSEQFF.

The V gene is TRBV19, the J gene TRBJ2-7; perhaps TRBD1 as D (6 bases). CDR3 length: 14 residues. Trimming took 3 bases from V and 1 from J, leaving 10 bases between them. Germline loops: CDR1 LNHDA, CDR2 SQIVND (reference sequence). DNA of the CDR3: TGTGCCAGTAGTATGACAGGCCAGTCCTACGAGCAGTACTTC. Amino acids: CASSMTGQSYEQYF.

This sequence joins TRBV28 and TRBJ2-7; 8 bases line up with TRBD2. The CDR3 runs 14 residues. Germline V CDR1 and CDR2: MDHEN, SYDVKM. V trimming: 2 bases; J trimming: 4 bases; junction bases outside the gene matches: 4. CDR3 DNA sequence: TGTGCCAGCAGTTTAGCGGGAGGCCAATACGAGCAGTACTTC. Translating it yields CASSLAGGQYEQYF.

The V call is TRBV4-3, the J call TRBJ2-1; 9 bases map to TRBD1. This CDR3 spans 15 amino acids. Germline lookup yields CDR1 LGHNA and CDR2 YSLEER. J lost 6 bases, V lost 4 bases, and 7 bases had no gene match. CDR3 in amino acids: CASSPTPDRGNEQFF. In nucleotides, the CDR3 is TGCGCCAGCAGCCCCACCCCGGACAGGGGCAATGAGCAGTTCTTC.

This chain uses TRBV2 with TRBJ1-4; 9 positions agree with TRBD1. CDR3 length: 15 amino acids. CDR1 and CDR2 from the germline V gene are SNHLY and FYNNEI. V was clipped by 5 bases and J by 0 bases; unmatched bases: 1. CDR3: CASSWTGATNEKLFF. The CDR3 DNA reads TGTGCCAGCAGTTGGACAGGGGCAACTAATGAAAAACTGTTTTTT.

The V and J genes are TRBV2 and TRBJ2-3, with D perhaps matching TRBD1 (6 bases). Per the germline V gene, CDR1 is SNHLY and CDR2 is FYNNEI. This CDR3 is built from 13 residues. Trimming removed 7 bases at V and 3 bases at J, with 11 bases between. CDR3 DNA sequence: TGTGCCAGCAAGGGGGAGAGGACAGATACGCAGTATTTT. Protein: CASKGERTDTQYF.